Each of the 31 T cell receptor beta chains below was sequenced from the same sample in a study of identical twins. TCRdb itself ran the 5' RACE reads through MiXCR, one entry per CDR3 protein. The repertoire holds 1.5 million to 2 million distinct CDR3 sequences, about 31% seen once, with over 0.25% in the top ten. The sequenced material came from cord blood. These receptors were taken from a newborn girl in good health.

CDR3 amino acids: CASSSATGGREQYF. CDR3 nucleotides: TGTGCCAGCAGTTCAGCGACAGGGGGCCGCGAGCAGTACTTC. The rearrangement uses TRBV28 and TRBJ2-7, with 10 nucleotides matching TRBD1. Germline V lookup: CDR1 MDHEN, CDR2 SYDVKM. This CDR3 spans 14 amino acids. Unmatched junction bases numbered 6, after V lost 4 bases and J lost 6 bases. Full variable domain (rest looked up from reference TRBV28 and TRBJ2-7): DVKVTQSSRYLVKRTGEKVFLECVQDMDHENMFWYRQDPGLGLRLIYFSYDVKMKEKGDIPEGYSVSREKKERFSLILESASTNQTSMYLCASSSATGGREQYFGPGTRLTVT.

This clonotype was seen at least ten times. V gene TRBV29-1 combines with J gene TRBJ2-1; TRBD2 aligns across 9 bases. There are 16 residues in the CDR3. The J segment lost 8 bases and the V segment lost 7 bases, leaving 18 bases of the junction unmatched. The V gene's germline CDR1 is SQVTM and CDR2 ANQGSEA. DNA for the CDR3: TGCAGCGCTTCTCTCGGGCTAGCGGGGAGGGAGTATGAGCAGTTCTTC. Amino acid sequence: CSASLGLAGREYEQFF.

The chain links TRBV4-1 to TRBJ2-3; D might be TRBD2 (5 bases). The CDR3 contains 13 residues. The germline V gene has CDR1 MGHRA and CDR2 YSYEKL. The germline V and J ends were trimmed by 9 bases and 1 base, with 11 bases remaining between them. CDR3 residues: CASLASGTDTQYF. CDR3 coding DNA: TGCGCCAGTCTAGCCTCCGGCACAGATACGCAGTATTTT.

The chain recombines TRBV28 with TRBJ2-5; maybe TRBD2 (6 bases). The DNA matches TRBJ2-7 better at its end, which makes the J call doubtful. This CDR3 contains 15 residues. Germline CDR1 is MDHEN and CDR2 is SYDVKM. The CDR3 coding sequence is TGTGCCAGCAGTTTGGAGGGCTGGGTGGGTACCGAGCAGTACTTC. Protein sequence: CASSLEGWVGTEQYF.

This chain connects TRBV2 to TRBJ2-7; TRBD1 is a possible D gene (7 bases). Per germline, CDR1 SNHLY and CDR2 FYNNEI. The CDR3 contains 13 residues. Between the trimmed V and J ends, which lost 7 bases and 3 bases, there was a span of 13 bases. CDR3 DNA: TGTGCCAGCACCCGGGGGACAGACTACGAGCAGTACTTC. It codes for CASTRGTDYEQYF.

The chain carries TRBV20-1 and TRBJ2-5, with TRBD1 matching over 8 bases. CDR1 is DFQATT, CDR2 SNEGSKA, per germline (reference sequence). The CDR3 sequence is 13 residues long. The CDR3 DNA reads TGCAGCCTAGAAGGACAGGGCCAAGAGACCCAGTACTTC. This codes for CSLEGQGQETQYF.

For this clonotype: Possible read error: a much larger clone is one base away. The chain is built from TRBV27 and TRBJ1-5; maybe TRBD1 (6 bases). This CDR3 has 14 residues. Trimming stripped 5 bases from V and 0 bases from J, with 8 bases between. Germline loops: CDR1 MNHEY, CDR2 SMNVEV (reference sequence). The CDR3 DNA reads TGTGCCAGCAGTGGACAGCGTAGCAATCAGCCCCAGCATTTT. Its translation is CASSGQRSNQPQHF.

This clonotype was counted between two and nine times. The chain carries TRBV6-5 and TRBJ2-7; TRBD2 agrees at 10 bases. This CDR3 region has 17 residues. The V gene end was trimmed by 0 bases and the J gene end by 1 base; junction bases not matched to a gene: 6. Germline CDR1 and CDR2: MNHEY and SVGAGI. The CDR3 sequence is CASSYSLAGVFSYEQYF. The CDR3 nucleotides are TGTGCCAGCAGTTACTCGCTAGCGGGGGTATTTTCCTACGAGCAGTACTTC.

This chain connects TRBV7-9 to TRBJ1-4; 9 bases map to TRBD1. V was clipped by 2 bases and J by 4 bases; unmatched bases: 11. Germline CDR1 is SEHNR and CDR2 is FQNEAQ (reference sequence). This CDR3 is 18 amino acids long. CDR3 amino acids: CASSLSQPPGQGNEKLFF. CDR3 in DNA: TGTGCCAGCAGCTTAAGCCAACCCCCGGGACAGGGTAATGAAAAACTGTTTTTT.

This clonotype was seen a handful of times. This chain connects TRBV9 to TRBJ2-5; D is unclear. CDR1 and CDR2 (germline): SGDLS, YYNGEE. V gave up 1 base and J gave up 11 bases, with 15 bases separating them. The CDR3 totals 13 residues. The CDR3 DNA follows: TGTGCCAGCAGCGTATCTACCAACAATGAGCAGTACTTC. This gives the protein CASSVSTNNEQYF.

The count of this clonotype is one. The V and J genes are TRBV29-1 and TRBJ2-2; D ambiguous. V lost 2 bases and J 9 bases, leaving 10 bases between the germline ends. The CDR3 sequence is 12 residues long. The germline CDR1 and CDR2 sequences are SQVTM and ANQGSEA. In nucleotides, the CDR3 is TGCAGCGTTGAATCACGGGCCCGGGAGCTGTTTTTT. Translation gives CSVESRARELFF.

This clonotype has only a few counts. The J gene is TRBJ2-3, the V gene TRBV20-1; 13 bases line up with TRBD2. CDR3 length equals 16 residues. Germline CDR1 reads DFQATT; CDR2 reads SNEGSKA (reference sequence). V lost 5 bases, J lost 4 bases, and 9 bases stayed unmatched. The CDR3 sequence: CSARWTSGSFPDTQYF. The CDR3 coding sequence is TGCAGTGCTCGCTGGACTAGCGGGAGCTTCCCAGATACGCAGTATTTT.

This clonotype was seen at least ten times. The chain employs TRBV5-1 and TRBJ2-5, with 7 bases matching TRBD1. From germline, CDR1 is SGHRS and CDR2 YFSETQ. The ends lost 0 bases at V and 4 bases at J; junction bases unmatched: 3. The CDR3 length is 14 residues. CDR3 region: CASSLADRVETQYF. In nucleotides, the CDR3 is TGCGCCAGCAGCTTGGCCGACAGGGTAGAGACCCAGTACTTC.

The chain couples TRBV20-1 to TRBJ2-1, with D uncertain. This CDR3 comprises 13 residues. Germline CDR1 and CDR2: DFQATT and SNEGSKA (reference sequence). V lost 6 bases to trimming and J lost 0 bases, with 9 bases between them. Here the CDR3 DNA reads TGCAGTGCCGTCAAGGGCTCCTACAATGAGCAGTTCTTC. It encodes CSAVKGSYNEQFF.

The chain couples TRBV27 to TRBJ2-3; 12 bases align to TRBD2. CDR1 MNHEY and CDR2 SMNVEV come from the germline V gene (reference sequence). Losses at the gene ends were 3 bases for V and 6 bases for J; bases not matched to a gene: 10. The CDR3 runs 17 residues. The DNA of the CDR3 is TGTGCCAGCAGTTTCTACTGGACTAGCGGGGTGGGGGATACGCAGTATTTT. Translated: CASSFYWTSGVGDTQYF.

Ten or more counts support this clonotype. This chain joins TRBV12-3 or TRBV12-4 and TRBJ2-1; D is unresolved. The CDR3 extends over 12 amino acids. The V and J ends lost 6 bases and 6 bases respectively, with 9 bases between them. Written as DNA, the CDR3 is TGTGCCAGCAGGTTATTCAGCAATGAGCAGTTCTTC. It specifies CASRLFSNEQFF.

This clonotype was seen only a few times. J is TRBJ2-2 and V is TRBV28; TRBD2 might be the D (5 bases). Trimming removed 5 bases at V and 4 bases at J, with 14 bases between. Germline V gives CDR1 MDHEN, CDR2 SYDVKM. This CDR3 contains 15 residues. The CDR3: CASSRPTRVTGELFF. The CDR3, as DNA: TGTGCCAGCAGTCGGCCAACTAGGGTCACCGGGGAGCTGTTTTTT.

V and J are TRBV9 and TRBJ1-2; 7 nucleotides align to TRBD1. The germline CDR1 and CDR2 sequences are SGDLS and YYNGEE. After removal of 0 bases from V and 8 bases from J, the junction contained 13 bases not matched to a gene. This CDR3 comprises 16 residues. CDR3 residues: CASSVGARDSPKGYTF. The CDR3 DNA follows: TGTGCCAGCAGCGTAGGTGCAAGGGACAGCCCTAAGGGCTACACCTTC.

The chain uses TRBV3-1 and TRBJ2-1, with 10 bases fitting TRBD2. The CDR3 extends over 16 amino acids. Unmatched junction bases numbered 8, after V lost 0 bases and J lost 9 bases. Germline CDR1 LGHDT, CDR2 YNNKEL (reference sequence). The CDR3 region has the DNA TGTGCCAGCAGCCAAGATTATGCTAGCGGGGGAGGTGAGCAGTTCTTC. This encodes CASSQDYASGGGEQFF.

This clonotype was observed a handful of times. The chain recombines TRBV6-5 with TRBJ1-2, with a possible D match to TRBD1 (5 bases). Trimming left V 5 bases short and J 4 bases short, with 11 bases between. Per the germline V gene, CDR1 is MNHEY and CDR2 is SVGAGI. CDR3 size: 13 residues. The CDR3 region is CASSPGWGYGYTF. The CDR3 DNA is TGTGCCAGCAGTCCAGGGTGGGGCTATGGCTACACCTTC.

In its sample, this clonotype was seen a few times. The CDR3 region is CASTDRARGYTF. The CDR3 region has the DNA TGTGCCAGCACCGACAGGGCTCGTGGCTACACCTTC. The chain combines TRBV6-1 with TRBJ1-2; 7 bases align to TRBD1. This CDR3 comprises 12 residues. With V trimmed by 7 bases and J by 7 bases, 6 bases remained unmatched. CDR1 and CDR2 from the germline V gene are MNHNS and SASEGT.

This clonotype was seen a few times. CDR3 DNA: TGCAGTGCTACCCAAAGCGGGGGGGCCACAGATACGCAGTATTTT. Translation gives CSATQSGGATDTQYF. The V call is TRBV20-1, the J call TRBJ2-3, with TRBD2 identical over 10 bases. V shed 4 bases and J 2 bases; nucleotides not matched to a gene: 6. Germline CDR1 DFQATT, CDR2 SNEGSKA (reference sequence). CDR3 size: 15 residues.

This clonotype was picked up a small number of times. V usage is TRBV3-1 and J usage is TRBJ2-7; D gene unclear. The V gene lost 1 base and the J gene lost 1 base, with 11 bases spanning the gap. The CDR3 runs 15 residues. Germline lookup yields CDR1 LGHDT and CDR2 YNNKEL (reference sequence). Here the CDR3 DNA reads TGTGCCAGCAGCCAAGTGGTTCCAGGATCCTACGAGCAGTACTTC. It encodes CASSQVVPGSYEQYF.

This clonotype was observed a few times. This chain links TRBV9 with TRBJ1-2; D gene unclear. V dropped 0 bases and J dropped 4 bases, with 10 bases sitting between them. This CDR3 contains 14 residues. Germline V CDR1 and CDR2: SGDLS, YYNGEE. This chain's CDR3 is CASSVVPLLYGYTF. Written as DNA, the CDR3 is TGTGCCAGCAGCGTAGTCCCACTCCTCTATGGCTACACCTTC.

The chain joins TRBV5-1 to TRBJ2-1, with 11 positions matching TRBD2. With 4 bases clipped from V and 9 bases from J, the junction kept 9 bases outside the gene matches. CDR1 SGHRS and CDR2 YFSETQ come from the germline V gene. The CDR3 is made up of 15 amino acids. The CDR3 DNA follows: TGCGCCAGCAGCAGGCCACTAGCGGGAGTTTCTGAGCAGTTCTTC. This translates into CASSRPLAGVSEQFF.

This clonotype has a single count. This chain connects TRBV3-1 to TRBJ2-3; D may be TRBD2 (6 bases). Germline assignment: CDR1 LGHDT and CDR2 YNNKEL (reference sequence). The CDR3 length is 15 residues. V lost 0 bases and J lost 2, with 9 bases in between. CDR3 residues: CASSQEPGATDTQYF. The CDR3 DNA reads TGTGCCAGCAGCCAAGAACCGGGAGCCACAGATACGCAGTATTTT.

As to this clonotype: An end of the junction differs from the germline gene, which may be a read error. The chain combines TRBV27 with TRBJ1-4, with D tentatively TRBD1 (6 bases). Germline CDR1 is MNHEY and CDR2 is SMNVEV (reference sequence). The CDR3 totals 17 residues. This chain's CDR3 is CASSLSAGQATNERLFF. The CDR3 DNA follows: TGTGCCAGCAGTTTATCGGCGGGACAAGCAACTAATGAAAGACTGTTTTTT.

A few counts support this clonotype. The chain employs TRBV10-3 and TRBJ1-4, with TRBD1 matching 10 bases. Trimming at V came to 3 bases and at J to 7 bases, leaving 5 bases not matched to a gene. Germline CDR1 and CDR2: ENHRY and SYGVKD. The CDR3 extends over 15 amino acids. The DNA of the CDR3 is TGTGCCATCAGTGAAGCCGGGACAGGGGTTGAAAAACTGTTTTTT. Translated: CAISEAGTGVEKLFF.

This rearrangement joins TRBV5-1 to TRBJ2-1; 8 bases agree with TRBD2. V was clipped by 2 bases and J by 6 bases; unmatched bases: 13. Looked up from germline, CDR1 is SGHRS and CDR2 is YFSETQ. The CDR3 has 17 amino acids. The CDR3 sequence is CASSFYPGGRFVNEQFF. The CDR3 DNA sequence: TGCGCCAGCAGCTTTTACCCGGGGGGGCGGTTTGTCAATGAGCAGTTCTTC.

The CDR3 DNA sequence: TGCGCCAGCAGCTGGTCCGCAGGGGCGGCCACAGATACGCAGTATTTT. Translation: CASSWSAGAATDTQYF. The chain couples TRBV5-1 to TRBJ2-3; a possible D gene is TRBD1 (6 bases). Germline V CDR1 and CDR2: SGHRS, YFSETQ. Trimming took off 3 bases at V and 2 bases at J, with 16 bases between the two ends. This CDR3 is 16 amino acids long.

This chain uses TRBV3-1 with TRBJ2-5; D gene unclear. Germline V gene lookup returns CDR1 LGHDT and CDR2 YNNKEL (reference sequence). Trimming pared 1 base from V and 5 bases from J, leaving 8 bases between. CDR3 size: 13 residues. The DNA for the CDR3 is TGTGCCAGCAGCCAAGCCACCAGGGAGACCCAGTACTTC. Residues: CASSQATRETQYF.